This T cell receptor beta chain was found in a study of T cell responses to AZD1222 COVID-19 vaccine. Study-level results: Within unmutated variant regions lay the reported targets of nearly half of spike-specific TCRs. Samples come after the peak T cell response, not at day 14.

As to this clone: The target antigen is unknown.

The germline V gene has CDR1 LNHNV and CDR2 YYDKDF (reference sequence). The CDR3 is 15 amino acids. The V segment lost 1 base and the J segment 8 bases; nucleotides outside the gene matches: 9. The method was immunoSEQ multiplex PCR; TCRdb's version includes in-frame clones alone and lacks a portion of them. Of 130,000 to 150,000 clones listed, around 90% are singletons. This TCR was recovered from an adult who received the MenACWY meningococcal vaccine as a control. Sequencing used peripheral blood, obtained 28 days after the second dose of the MenACWY control vaccine. The rearrangement uses TRBV15 and TRBJ1-2; 8 bases map to TRBD1. The CDR3 region has the DNA TGTGCCACCAGCAGAGCCACCGGACAGGGAAGAGGCTACACCTTC. It yields the protein CATSRATGQGRGYTF.